This TCR beta chain stems from a study of Graves' ophthalmopathy and Graves' hyperthyroidism. Study background: Peripheral blood was obtained at first diagnosis, ahead of any treatment. General study results and limits: In predicting ophthalmopathy progression, the model reached around 65% sensitivity and 72.22% specificity.

Losses at the gene ends were 3 bases for V and 2 bases for J; bases not matched to a gene: 8. CDR3 length: 15 residues. Germline CDR1 DFQATT, CDR2 SNEGSKA (reference sequence). Worth noting for this clonotype: Its specificity is unknown. This likely comes from a read error, as the CDR3 has no conserved phenylalanine or tryptophan at its end.

Amplification targeted the TCR beta CDR3 regions, with RNA transcripts as the source material. First-round RT-PCR used HTBI primers; second-round multiplex PCR followed. MiXCR was run by TCRdb on the multiplex PCR reads, yielding one entry per CDR3 protein. The sample carries hundreds of thousands of distinct CDR3 sequences, over 40% recorded once. The sample was peripheral blood. This receptor was taken from an adult man with Graves' ophthalmopathy. This chain connects TRBV20-1 to TRBJ2-3, with TRBD2 matching 7 bases. CDR3 protein: CSASTLADYTDTQYC. CDR3 DNA sequence: TGCAGTGCTAGTACGCTAGCGGATTACACAGATACGCAGTATTGT.